This T cell receptor beta chain was profiled in a study of shared clonotypes between healthy human individuals. About the study: Donors had three CD4 naive, three CD4 memory, two CD8 naive and one CD8 memory plate apiece. General observations from the study: Several donors showed sharing of approximately 5% of naive CD4 clonotypes. Relative to memory subsets, naive subsets generally showed larger estimated richness.

TCRdb's table, derived via immunoSEQ multiplex PCR, lists solely in-frame clones and lacks some. Of 2 million to 2.5 million clones detected, around 90% appear once; the ten largest clones hold about 0.41%. The investigators split CD4+ cells into a CD45RA+ naive subset and a CD45RA-negative memory subset. With respect to this clone: Antigen unknown. Additional DNA sequences in this sample encode the identical CDR3.

The germline CDR1 and CDR2 sequences are SEHNR and FQNEAQ (reference sequence). The CDR3 is made up of 14 amino acids. The V and J ends lost 3 bases and 0 bases respectively, with 6 bases between them. The V and J genes are TRBV7-9 and TRBJ2-1; no reliable D call. The source material was naive CD4+ T cells from PBMCs. Subset reported: CD45RA+ positively selected. The receptor's source is a man aged 18 to 35 in good health. Some clones in this sample may be carry-over from other donors' samples. Here the CDR3 DNA reads TGTGCCAGCAGCTTCAGTAGCTCCTACAATGAGCAGTTCTTC. It codes for CASSFSSSYNEQFF.